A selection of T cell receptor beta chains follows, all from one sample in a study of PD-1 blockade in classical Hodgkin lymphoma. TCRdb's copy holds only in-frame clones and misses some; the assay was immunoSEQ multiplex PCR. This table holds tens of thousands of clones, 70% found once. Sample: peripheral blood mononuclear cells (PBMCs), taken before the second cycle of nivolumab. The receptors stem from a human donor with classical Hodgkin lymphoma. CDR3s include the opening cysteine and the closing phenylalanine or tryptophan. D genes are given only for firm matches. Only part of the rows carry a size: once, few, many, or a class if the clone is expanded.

CASSQDRGPYEQYF	TGTGCCAGCAGCCAGGACAGGGGGCCCTACGAGCAGTACTTC	TRBV27	TRBJ2-7	TRBD1	-
CASRVDINTGELFF	TGTGCCAGCAGGGTGGACATTAACACCGGGGAGCTGTTTTTT	TRBV2	TRBJ2-2	-	-
CASSLNVGTRTSYNSPLHF	TGTGCCAGCAGCTTAAACGTCGGGACACGAACTTCCTATAATTCACCCCTCCACTTT	TRBV7-9	TRBJ1-6	-	-
CASSDPGQGASGNTIYF	TGTGCCAGCAGCGATCCGGGACAGGGGGCCTCTGGAAACACCATATATTTT	TRBV7-3	TRBJ1-3	TRBD1	-
CASRGGGPPGELFF	TGCGCCAGCAGGGGCGGGGGCCCGCCCGGGGAGCTGTTTTTT	TRBV5-1	TRBJ2-2	-	-
CAWSGFAGPQHF	TGTGCCTGGAGTGGTTTTGCGGGTCCCCAGCATTTT	TRBV30	TRBJ1-5	-	-
CASSWGTGELFF	TGTGCCAGCAGTTGGGGCACCGGGGAGCTGTTTTTT	TRBV28	TRBJ2-2	-	-
CASSMILAGVLFF	TGTGCCAGTAGTATGATTCTAGCAGGAGTCCTGTTTTTT	TRBV19	TRBJ1-4	-	-
CASSLNVFSYEQYF	TGTGCCAGCAGCTTGAACGTTTTCTCCTACGAGCAGTACTTC	TRBV5-6	TRBJ2-7	-	few
CASSPENNQPQHF	TGTGCCAGCAGCCCCGAGAACAATCAGCCCCAGCATTTT	TRBV7-2	TRBJ1-5	-	-
CASSSTGGEAFF	TGTGCCAGCAGCTCCACAGGGGGTGAAGCTTTCTTT	TRBV7-6	TRBJ1-1	TRBD1	-
CASSPGPGQGARSKNIQYF	TGTGCCAGCAGCCCAGGACCGGGACAGGGGGCGCGGTCCAAAAACATTCAGTACTTC	TRBV7-9	TRBJ2-4	TRBD1	-
CASSLSRDPMNTEAFF	TGTGCCAGCAGCTTGAGCCGAGACCCGATGAACACTGAAGCTTTCTTT	TRBV5-6	TRBJ1-1	-	-
CASNYRGEGNQPQHF	TGTGCCAGCAACTACAGGGGGGAGGGCAATCAGCCCCAGCATTTT	TRBV6-1	TRBJ1-5	TRBD1	few
CASSLSPTGSTDTQYF	TGTGCCAGCAGCTTATCCCCTACAGGATCCACAGATACGCAGTATTTT	TRBV7-6	TRBJ2-3	-	-
CASTSGQGGRETQYF	TGTGCCAGCACATCTGGACAGGGTGGAAGAGAGACCCAGTACTTC	TRBV5-4	TRBJ2-5	TRBD1	-
CASIDSGEAGELFF	TGCGCCAGCATTGATAGCGGGGAGGCCGGGGAGCTGTTTTTT	TRBV5-1	TRBJ2-2	TRBD2	-
CSGRPGQGPETQYF	TGCAGCGGCCGCCCGGGCCAGGGTCCCGAGACCCAGTACTTC	TRBV29-1	TRBJ2-5	-	-
CASSLDGTSGGYEQFF	TGTGCCAGCAGCTTAGACGGGACTAGCGGGGGCTACGAGCAGTTCTTC	TRBV7-2	TRBJ2-1	TRBD2	-
CTSRLACPDTQYF	TGCACCAGCAGACTAGCTTGCCCAGATACGCAGTATTTT	TRBV1	TRBJ2-3	-	-
CASSPGLAIAYNEQFF	TGTGCCAGCTCACCAGGACTAGCGATCGCCTACAATGAGCAGTTCTTC	TRBV18	TRBJ2-1	TRBD2	-
CASSPRAGGDTQYF	TGTGCCAGCAGCCCCCGAGCGGGCGGTGATACGCAGTATTTT	TRBV9	TRBJ2-3	-	-
CASSLGGADEAFF	TGTGCCAGCAGCTTAGGGGGCGCGGATGAAGCTTTCTTT	TRBV7-8	TRBJ1-1	-	once
CATQRGGSYEQYF	TGTGCCACCCAGCGGGGGGGTTCCTACGAGCAGTACTTC	TRBV5-4	TRBJ2-7	TRBD2	-
CASGRETEAFF	TGCGCCAGCGGTAGGGAAACTGAAGCTTTCTTT	TRBV10-2	TRBJ1-1	-	few
CASSPQGGQSNEKLFF	TGCGCCAGCAGCCCTCAAGGGGGACAGAGTAATGAAAAACTGTTTTTT	TRBV23-1	TRBJ1-4	TRBD1	-
CASSRGQGQMNTEAFF	TGTGCCAGCAGTCGGGGACAGGGTCAAATGAACACTGAAGCTTTCTTT	TRBV5-5	TRBJ1-1	TRBD1	-
CASSWDSNQPQHF	TGTGCCAGCAGTTGGGACAGCAATCAGCCCCAGCATTTT	TRBV2	TRBJ1-5	-	few
CASSPDWSNQPQHF	TGTGCCAGTAGTCCGGATTGGAGCAATCAGCCCCAGCATTTT	TRBV19	TRBJ1-5	-	-
CASSPSGGGDQPQHF	TGTGCCAGCAGTCCTAGCGGGGGGGGCGATCAGCCCCAGCATTTT	TRBV28	TRBJ1-5	-	-
CASSQDWTGSEAFF	TGTGCCAGCAGCCAAGACTGGACAGGGAGTGAAGCTTTCTTT	TRBV4-2	TRBJ1-1	TRBD1	-
CASSDFGGGTDTQYF	TGTGCCAGCAGTGATTTCGGGGGAGGGACAGATACGCAGTATTTT	TRBV6-1	TRBJ2-3	TRBD2	-
CASSFGRDRHSPLHF	TGTGCCAGCAGTTTCGGCAGGGACAGACATTCACCCCTCCACTTT	TRBV28	TRBJ1-6	TRBD1	-
CASSYTIRETQYF	TGTGCCAGCAGTTATACTATTCGGGAGACCCAGTACTTC	TRBV6-5	TRBJ2-5	-	-
CASSLAFNLETQYF	TGTGCCAGCAGCTTAGCCTTCAATCTCGAGACCCAGTACTTC	TRBV7-2	TRBJ2-5	-	-
CASRQSSSNYGYTF	TGCGCCAGCAGACAGAGCTCATCTAACTATGGCTACACCTTC	TRBV5-1	TRBJ1-2	-	-
CASSYSGSELYGNTF	TGTGCCAGCAGTTACTCGGGGAGTGAGTTGTATGGCAACACCTTC	TRBV6-5	TRBJ1-2	-	-
CASSQDPQEQGRTSPLHF	TGTGCCAGCAGCCAAGATCCCCAAGAACAGGGGAGGACTTCACCCCTCCACTTT	TRBV4-2	TRBJ1-6	TRBD1	few
CASSPGQGVRGEKLFF	TGTGCCAGTAGTCCTGGACAGGGAGTTCGCGGCGAAAAACTGTTTTTT	TRBV19	TRBJ1-4	TRBD1	-
CASSSSGTGRTEAFF	TGTGCCAGCAGTTCTTCCGGGACAGGGAGGACTGAAGCTTTCTTT	TRBV7-6	TRBJ1-1	TRBD1	-
CASSPNRANQPQHF	TGTGCCAGCAGCCCGAACAGGGCCAATCAGCCCCAGCATTTT	TRBV4-2	TRBJ1-5	-	few
CASSQEGGNQPQHF	TGTGCCAGCAGCCAAGAGGGGGGGAATCAGCCCCAGCATTTT	TRBV4-2	TRBJ1-5	-	-
CASSPGQGTKRSPLHF	TGTGCCAGTAGTCCGGGACAGGGAACAAAGAGATCACCCCTCCACTTT	TRBV19	TRBJ1-6	TRBD1	-
CASSSLNQPQHF	TGTGCCAGCAGTTCCCTCAATCAGCCCCAGCATTTT	TRBV28	TRBJ1-5	-	-
CASSAGQTPEAFF	TGTGCCAGCAGTGCGGGACAGACTCCTGAAGCTTTCTTT	TRBV6-1	TRBJ1-1	TRBD1	few
CASTRTGGKIYGYTF	TGTGCCAGCACTCGGACAGGGGGGAAAATCTATGGCTACACCTTC	TRBV7-2	TRBJ1-2	TRBD1	-
CASSTLGLRADTQYF	TGTGCCAGCAGCACTCTTGGCTTGAGGGCAGATACGCAGTATTTT	TRBV28	TRBJ2-3	-	-
CASSFHGTAQETQYF	TGTGCCAGCAGTTTCCACGGGACGGCCCAAGAGACCCAGTACTTC	TRBV28	TRBJ2-5	-	-
CASAPGGLYNSPLHF	TGTGCCAGCGCCCCGGGGGGGCTCTATAATTCACCCCTCCACTTT	TRBV27	TRBJ1-6	-	-